This T cell receptor beta chain was obtained from a study of T cells after yellow fever vaccination. TCRdb processed the 5' RACE reads anew with MiXCR; each CDR3 protein has one entry. The data show 500,000 to 650,000 distinct CDR3 sequences, roughly an eighth seen once. Trimming stripped 3 bases from V and 8 bases from J, with 10 bases between. This CDR3 has 12 residues. Germline CDR1 and CDR2: SGHRS and YFSETQ. The table lists this clonotype with many counts. V usage is TRBV5-1 and J usage is TRBJ2-3; no clear D. This sample comprised PBMCs, obtained on the day of the yellow fever booster vaccination. The clonotype comes from a man under 40 who received the YFV17D yellow fever vaccine. The CDR3 sequence: CASSSDLGTQYF. The CDR3 coding sequence is TGCGCCAGCAGCTCCGACCTCGGTACGCAGTATTTT.